This TCR beta chain was obtained from a study of OX40 agonist ivuxolimab in advanced cancers. As for the study in general: Every 2 weeks, patients received ivuxolimab intravenously, dosed at 0.01 to 10 mg/kg.

Exclusion applied to patients with autoimmune disease history or systemic immunosuppression. The CDR3 is 14 amino acids. The V gene's germline CDR1 is SGHNT and CDR2 YYREEE (reference sequence). With 5 bases removed from V and 1 base from J, the gap between germline ends came to 12 bases. Assay: immunoSEQ multiplex PCR; the TCRdb copy retains only in-frame clones and omits some. The table lists under 85,000 clones, less than 85% of them singletons. The chain carries TRBV5-4 and TRBJ1-1, with a possible D match to TRBD1 (5 bases). This clonotype was sampled from an adult with an advanced solid tumor such as melanoma, head and neck, liver or kidney cancer. The sample here was CD4+ or CD8+ T cells sorted from blood, taken in a trial of the OX40 agonist ivuxolimab. In DNA form, the CDR3 reads TGTGCCAGCAGTCCTTCGGGGGGGAACACTGAAGCTTTCTTT. Translated, it gives CASSPSGGNTEAFF.